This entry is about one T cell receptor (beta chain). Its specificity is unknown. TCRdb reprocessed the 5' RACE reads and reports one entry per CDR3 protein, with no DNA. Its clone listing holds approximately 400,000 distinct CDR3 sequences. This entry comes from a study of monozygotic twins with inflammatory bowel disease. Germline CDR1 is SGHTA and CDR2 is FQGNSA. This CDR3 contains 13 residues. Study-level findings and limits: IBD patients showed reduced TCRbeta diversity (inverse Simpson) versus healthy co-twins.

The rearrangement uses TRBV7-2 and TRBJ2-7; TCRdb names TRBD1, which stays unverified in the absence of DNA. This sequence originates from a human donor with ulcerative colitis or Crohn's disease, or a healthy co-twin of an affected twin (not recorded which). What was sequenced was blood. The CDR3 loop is CASSLNPGYEQYF.